One and the same sample provided the 2 T cell receptor beta chains below, sequenced in a study of blood T cell repertoires in COVID-19 (dated by TCRdb to 2018 to 2020). Libraries were prepared through the immunoSEQ multiplex PCR assay. The immuneACCESS repertoire file appears here via TCRdb, limited to in-frame rearrangements. These files lack a portion of the clones; in checked studies, under half of the deficit traces to unresolved V genes, and the cause of the others is not known. A total of fewer than 30,000 clones appear in this sample, approximately 84% of them only once. The ten top clones hold roughly 15% of the sample. Specimen: peripheral blood. These receptors came from a man aged 65 to 79 with active COVID-19.

This chain uses TRBV5-1 with TRBJ1-3; 7 nucleotides align to TRBD1. Germline CDR1 reads SGHRS; CDR2 reads YFSETQ. This CDR3 has 15 residues. With 4 bases clipped from V and 2 bases from J, the junction kept 6 bases outside the gene matches. CDR3 residues: CASSARTGAGNTIYF. CDR3 nucleotide sequence: TGCGCCAGCAGCGCCCGGACAGGAGCTGGAAACACCATATATTTT. Full variable domain (remainder filled in from reference TRBV5-1 and TRBJ1-3): KAGVTQTPRYLIKTRGQQVTLSCSPISGHRSVSWYQQTPGQGLQFLFEYFSETQRNKGNFPGRFSGRQFSNSRSEMNVSTLELGDSALYLCASSARTGAGNTIYFGEGSWLTVV.

This chain joins TRBV6-6 and TRBJ1-2, with 8 bases matching TRBD1. Per germline, CDR1 MNHNY and CDR2 SVGAGI (reference sequence). The CDR3 runs 16 residues. Trimming cost V 9 bases and J 5 bases; bases outside gene matches: 17. CDR3: CASTPSTGGGWYGYTF. CDR3 nucleotides: TGTGCCAGTACCCCTTCCACAGGGGGGGGTTGGTATGGCTACACCTTC.